This T cell receptor beta chain was captured in a study of identical twins (TCRdb year 2016). A note on the overall study: To test whether fetal clonotypes persist, this study deep-sequenced TCR alpha and beta repertoires from monozygotic twins, from unrelated adults of various ages, and from cord blood. Replicate twin experiments were performed at different times using different library preparation protocols to rule out contamination. General conclusions and limits of the study: Conclusions relied on cross-sectional statistical analysis, since the same donors could not be followed over many years. Compared with coincidental sharing between unrelated individuals, an excess of low generation-probability sequences was observed among out-of-frame TCR alpha sequences shared between twins. The excess sharing between twins in beta out-of-frame sequences was weaker because fewer shared sequences reduced the signal-to-noise ratio. In monozygotic twins, out-of-frame TCR alpha sharing was systematically underestimated by recombination models, although the models agreed with sharing between unrelated individuals. Abundant cord blood beta clonotypes carried fewer insertions; young adult naive repertoires showed a weaker similar trend, while memory repertoires showed none. Invariant T cells such as MAIT and iNKT could partly confound zero-insertion analyses, though diverse VJ usage argued against this for most clonotypes.

The protocol used for the library was 5' RACE. TCRdb shows the sequencer as Illumina HiSeq 2000. Template switching added a universal primer binding site, and the final cDNA carried a unique molecular identifier that allowed TCR cDNA molecules to be counted accurately. Specific primers in the conserved constant-segment region were used to synthesize first-strand cDNA for TCR alpha and beta chains. To control for contamination, every cDNA library carried two barcodes: a SMART-Mk sample barcode plus Illumina barcodes. TruSeq adapter sequences along with Illumina sample barcodes were introduced in two successive PCR steps. The Illumina HiSeq platform was used with custom primers to sequence TCR alpha and beta cDNA libraries. Per the original workflow: Raw reads were processed with MiGEC to extract unique molecular identifiers, and MiXCR was used to determine CDR3 positions. Recombination models were inferred per individual with the repgenHMM and IGoR tools using an EM algorithm. Shared clonotype analysis was performed with the tcR package in R, normalizing sharing by the product of cloneset sizes. To study raw recombination free of thymic and clonal selection effects, out-of-frame nonproductive sequences were analyzed. The public reads were run again by TCRdb, first through fastp at Q25 and then through MiXCR, and only productive beta chains were kept. Entries that share a CDR3 protein sequence are merged under the most common genes and DNA. It is TCRdb's table, rather than the study itself, that gives the V and J calls and clone size. The sample table lists 250,000 to 350,000 distinct CDR3 sequences, roughly 10% of them with a count of one. Clones ranked in the top ten supply roughly 6.8% of the sample.

This clonotype was seen a handful of times. This clone's antigen is unknown. Base-call qualities are not available, and no considerably larger clone is one nucleotide away. Trimming costs V 2 bases and J 8 bases, and their ends lie 13 bases apart. CDR1 SGHRS and CDR2 YFSETQ are derived from the germline V gene. There are 14 amino acids in the CDR3, from cysteine to phenylalanine inclusive. Only the CDR3 part of the read is kept: 42 bases, read in frame from the first base. All donors were healthy Caucasians. The twin cohort comprised three pairs of female monozygotic twins, all aged roughly 18 to 30 years. Positive isolation kits from Invitrogen were used to isolate CD4+ and CD8+ T cell populations. A further study also used this sample, focusing on yellow fever vaccine responses in identical twins. As the second paper documents: According to the authors, in identical twins the way T cells responded to vaccination appeared partly convergent and partly personalized. In identical twins, the study followed T cell clones that responded to the vaccine with precision.

This receptor was obtained from a woman between 18 and 29 years old in good health. Source material: CD8+ T cells sorted from blood. Recombination connected TRBV5-1 to TRBJ2-2, with no D gene named confidently. The bases are TGCGCCAGCAGCTTCGTAGAGCCTACGGGGGAGCTGTTTTTT. This encodes CASSFVEPTGELFF.